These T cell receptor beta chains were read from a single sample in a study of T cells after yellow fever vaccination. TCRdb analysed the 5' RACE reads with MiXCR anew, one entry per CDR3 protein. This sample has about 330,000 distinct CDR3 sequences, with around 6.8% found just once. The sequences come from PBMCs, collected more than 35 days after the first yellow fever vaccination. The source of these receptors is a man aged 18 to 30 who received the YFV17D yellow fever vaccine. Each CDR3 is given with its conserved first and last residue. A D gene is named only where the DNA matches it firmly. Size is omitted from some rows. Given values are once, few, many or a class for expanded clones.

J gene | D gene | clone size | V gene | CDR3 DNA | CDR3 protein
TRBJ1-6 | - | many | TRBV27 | TGTGCCAGCAGTTTACGTGGTGGCATGGATTCACCCCTCCACTTT | CASSLRGGMDSPLHF
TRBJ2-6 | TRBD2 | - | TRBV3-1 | TGTGCCACCAGCCAACTAGCGGGGGGCTCTGGGGCCAACGTCCTGACTTTC | CATSQLAGGSGANVLTF
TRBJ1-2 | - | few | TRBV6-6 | TGTGCCAGCAGTCGTCAAAACTATGGCTACACCTTC | CASSRQNYGYTF
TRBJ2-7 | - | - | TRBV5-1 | TGCGCCAGCAGCCCAGGTGGGGGGAGCGAGCAGTACTTC | CASSPGGGSEQYF
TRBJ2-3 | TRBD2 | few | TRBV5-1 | TGCGCCAGCAGCTTTGGGGGACTAGCGGGGGGTACAGATACGCAGTATTTT | CASSFGGLAGGTDTQYF
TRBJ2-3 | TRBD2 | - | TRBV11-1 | TGTGCCAGCAGCTTTCTCCCTCCATCGAGCGGGGGGGCGGAAGATACGCAGTATTTT | CASSFLPPSSGGAEDTQYF
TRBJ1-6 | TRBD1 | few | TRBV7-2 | TGTGCCAGCAGCTTCCGGACAGGGGATTCACCCCTCCACTTT | CASSFRTGDSPLHF
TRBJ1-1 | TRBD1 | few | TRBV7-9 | TGTGCCAGCAGCCCACGGACAGGATGGGGAAAGGGGTCTGAAGCTTTCTTT | CASSPRTGWGKGSEAFF
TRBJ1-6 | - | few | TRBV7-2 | TGTGCCACTCGGGCCGGACCCTATAATTCACCCCTCCACTTT | CATRAGPYNSPLHF
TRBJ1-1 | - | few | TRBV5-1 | TGCGCCAGCAGCTTGGGGCCGTCCGGTACTGAAGCTTTCTTT | CASSLGPSGTEAFF
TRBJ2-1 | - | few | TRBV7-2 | TGTGCCAGCAGCTTTGGTTCAGCTCGCTTGGGGCAGTTCTTC | CASSFGSARLGQFF
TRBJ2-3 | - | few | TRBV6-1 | TGTGCCAGCAGACCCCGACTGGGCGGCACAGATACGCAGTATTTT | CASRPRLGGTDTQYF
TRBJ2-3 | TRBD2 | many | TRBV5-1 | TGCGCCAGCAGCTACCGACTAGCGGGGGCCCGGGGCACAGATACGCAGTATTTT | CASSYRLAGARGTDTQYF
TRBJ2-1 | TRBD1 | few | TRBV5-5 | TGTGCCAGCAGCGCCCGGGACAGGGTTTCCTACAATGAGCAGTTCTTC | CASSARDRVSYNEQFF
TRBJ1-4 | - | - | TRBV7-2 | TGTGCCAGCAGCTTCTGGCCGGTTAATGAAAAACTGTTTTTT | CASSFWPVNEKLFF
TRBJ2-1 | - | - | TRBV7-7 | TGTGCCAGCAGCCCCTCATACTCCTACAATGAGCAGTTCTTC | CASSPSYSYNEQFF
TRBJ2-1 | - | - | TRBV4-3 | TGCGCCAGCAGCCAAGTCGGACTCGTGGGCAGCAATGAGCAGTTCTTC | CASSQVGLVGSNEQFF
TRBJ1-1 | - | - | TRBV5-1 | TGCGCCAGCAGCCCCGGGGGGGGGGCGAGGGCTGAAGCTTTCTTT | CASSPGGGARAEAFF
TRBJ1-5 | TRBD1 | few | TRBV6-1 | TGTGCCAGCAGTAAAAGGTGGACAGGGGCACTCCCCAATCAGCCCCAGCATTTT | CASSKRWTGALPNQPQHF
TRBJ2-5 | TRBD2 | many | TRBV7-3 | TGTGCCAGCAGCCCCGTCGGGACTAGCATATTAGAGACCCAGTACTTC | CASSPVGTSILETQYF
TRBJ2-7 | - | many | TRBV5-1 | TGCGCCAGCAGCTTGGTGGGAGAGCAGTACTTC | CASSLVGEQYF
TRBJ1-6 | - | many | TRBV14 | TGTGCCAGCAGTCCGGGCAGGGGAGCTTCACCCCTCCACTTT | CASSPGRGASPLHF
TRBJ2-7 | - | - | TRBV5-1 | TGCGCCAGCAGCGTTACAGGGGGGGGGTACGAGCAGTACTTC | CASSVTGGGYEQYF
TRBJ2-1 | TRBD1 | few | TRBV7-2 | TGTGCCAGCGGCCTACAGGGGAATGAGCAGTTCTTC | CASGLQGNEQFF
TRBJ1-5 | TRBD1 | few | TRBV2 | TGTGCCAGCAGTGAATACTCGGGACAGGTGAGACAGCCCCAGCATTTT | CASSEYSGQVRQPQHF
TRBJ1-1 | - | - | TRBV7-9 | TGTGCCAGCAGCCTGACAGGCTCGAACACTGAAGCTTTCTTT | CASSLTGSNTEAFF
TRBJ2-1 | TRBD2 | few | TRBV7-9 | TGTGCCAGCAGCCCCTACGGACTAGCGGGGGGGCCAAATGAGCAGTTCTTC | CASSPYGLAGGPNEQFF
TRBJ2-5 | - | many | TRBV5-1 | TGCGCCAGTCGGGGTGAGGGGCAAGAGACCCAGTACTTC | CASRGEGQETQYF
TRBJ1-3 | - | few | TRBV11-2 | TGTGCCAGCAGCTTCTCAGGGGACACCATATATTTT | CASSFSGDTIYF
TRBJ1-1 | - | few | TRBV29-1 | TGCAGCGTTGAAGGGGATGACACTGAAGCTTTCTTT | CSVEGDDTEAFF
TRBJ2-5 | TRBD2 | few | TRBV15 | TGTGCCACCATGACAGCGGGGGAGTTTCGGGAGACCCAGTACTTC | CATMTAGEFRETQYF
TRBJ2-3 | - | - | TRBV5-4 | TGTGCCAGCAGCGAAATCGCGGGGTCAGATACGCAGTATTTT | CASSEIAGSDTQYF
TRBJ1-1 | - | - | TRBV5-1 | TGCGCCAGCAGCCAGAGAGAAGGGGGTACTGAAGCTTTCTTT | CASSQREGGTEAFF
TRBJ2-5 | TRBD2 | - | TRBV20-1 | TGCAGTGCTACAGCGGGGGGGCAAGAGACCCAGTACTTC | CSATAGGQETQYF
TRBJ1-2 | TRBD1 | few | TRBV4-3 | TGCGCCAGCAGCCCCGCCTTACGGGACAGGGTAGAGGGCTACACCTTC | CASSPALRDRVEGYTF
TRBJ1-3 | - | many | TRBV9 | TGTGCCAGCAGCCAACAGGGTACTGGAAACACCATATATTTT | CASSQQGTGNTIYF
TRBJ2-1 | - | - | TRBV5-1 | TGCGCCAGCAGCTTGGTATCTAAGAAGAACAATGAGCAGTTCTTC | CASSLVSKKNNEQFF
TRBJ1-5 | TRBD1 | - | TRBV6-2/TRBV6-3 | TGTGCCAGCAGTTATATAAAGACAGGGGCACCCAATCAGCCCCAGCATTTT | CASSYIKTGAPNQPQHF
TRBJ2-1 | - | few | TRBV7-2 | TGTGCCAGCTCACGGACCCGAGGGATATACAATGAGCAGTTCTTC | CASSRTRGIYNEQFF
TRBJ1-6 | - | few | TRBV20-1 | TGCAGTGCTAGAGTTCGAGGGGTCCAAGGATCACCCCTCCACTTT | CSARVRGVQGSPLHF
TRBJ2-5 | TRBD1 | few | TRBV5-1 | TGCGCCAGCAGCTCGGGACAGGGTTACCAAGAGACCCAGTACTTC | CASSSGQGYQETQYF
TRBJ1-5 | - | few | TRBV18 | TGTGCCAGCTCCTCCGACCTGAATCAGCCCCAGCATTTT | CASSSDLNQPQHF
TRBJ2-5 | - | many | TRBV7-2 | TGTGCCAGCAGCCCACAGGGATCCCAAGAGACCCAGTACTTC | CASSPQGSQETQYF
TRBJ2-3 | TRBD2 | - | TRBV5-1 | TGCGCCAGCACGGGACTAGCGGGGGTGTCGGGTGGTACGCAGTATTTT | CASTGLAGVSGGTQYF
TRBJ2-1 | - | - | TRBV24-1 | TGTGCCACCAGTGATGCCCGGCCCGGGCCCAACATCAATGAGCAGTTCTTC | CATSDARPGPNINEQFF
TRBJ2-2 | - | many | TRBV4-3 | TGCGCCAGCAGCCAAGAACCCTCCCGCGAGTGGCGTATTACCACCGGGGAGCTGTTTTTT | CASSQEPSREWRITTGELFF
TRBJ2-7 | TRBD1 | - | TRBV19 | TGTGCCAGTTCCCGGACAGGGAGCTCCTACGAGCAGTACTTC | CASSRTGSSYEQYF
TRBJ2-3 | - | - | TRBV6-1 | TGTGCCAGCGTCTCTAGGGGGAGCACAGATACGCAGTATTTT | CASVSRGSTDTQYF
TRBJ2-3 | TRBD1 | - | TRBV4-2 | TGTGCCAGCAGCCAACCGGGACAGTACACAGATACGCAGTATTTT | CASSQPGQYTDTQYF
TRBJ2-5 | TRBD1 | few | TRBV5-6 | TGTGCCAGCAGCACGGGACAGGTCCAAGAGACCCAGTACTTC | CASSTGQVQETQYF
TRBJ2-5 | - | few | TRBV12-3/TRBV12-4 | TGTGCCAGCAGTTCGGGAGCGCTCAAGGTCCAAGAGACCCAGTACTTC | CASSSGALKVQETQYF
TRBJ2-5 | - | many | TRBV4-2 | TGTGCCAGCAGCTCCGGGGGGACCCAGTACTTC | CASSSGGTQYF